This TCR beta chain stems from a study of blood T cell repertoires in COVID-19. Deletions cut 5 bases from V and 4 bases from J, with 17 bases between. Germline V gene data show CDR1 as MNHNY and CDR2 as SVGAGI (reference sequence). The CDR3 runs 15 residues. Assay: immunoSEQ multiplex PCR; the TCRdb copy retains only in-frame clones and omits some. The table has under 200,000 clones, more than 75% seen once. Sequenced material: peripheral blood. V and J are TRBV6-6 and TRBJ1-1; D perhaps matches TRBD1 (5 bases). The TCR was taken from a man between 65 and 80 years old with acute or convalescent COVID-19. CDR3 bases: TGTGCCAGCAGTCCCCTCCGGGGGGGGACCACTGAAGCTTTCTTT. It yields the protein CASSPLRGGTTEAFF.